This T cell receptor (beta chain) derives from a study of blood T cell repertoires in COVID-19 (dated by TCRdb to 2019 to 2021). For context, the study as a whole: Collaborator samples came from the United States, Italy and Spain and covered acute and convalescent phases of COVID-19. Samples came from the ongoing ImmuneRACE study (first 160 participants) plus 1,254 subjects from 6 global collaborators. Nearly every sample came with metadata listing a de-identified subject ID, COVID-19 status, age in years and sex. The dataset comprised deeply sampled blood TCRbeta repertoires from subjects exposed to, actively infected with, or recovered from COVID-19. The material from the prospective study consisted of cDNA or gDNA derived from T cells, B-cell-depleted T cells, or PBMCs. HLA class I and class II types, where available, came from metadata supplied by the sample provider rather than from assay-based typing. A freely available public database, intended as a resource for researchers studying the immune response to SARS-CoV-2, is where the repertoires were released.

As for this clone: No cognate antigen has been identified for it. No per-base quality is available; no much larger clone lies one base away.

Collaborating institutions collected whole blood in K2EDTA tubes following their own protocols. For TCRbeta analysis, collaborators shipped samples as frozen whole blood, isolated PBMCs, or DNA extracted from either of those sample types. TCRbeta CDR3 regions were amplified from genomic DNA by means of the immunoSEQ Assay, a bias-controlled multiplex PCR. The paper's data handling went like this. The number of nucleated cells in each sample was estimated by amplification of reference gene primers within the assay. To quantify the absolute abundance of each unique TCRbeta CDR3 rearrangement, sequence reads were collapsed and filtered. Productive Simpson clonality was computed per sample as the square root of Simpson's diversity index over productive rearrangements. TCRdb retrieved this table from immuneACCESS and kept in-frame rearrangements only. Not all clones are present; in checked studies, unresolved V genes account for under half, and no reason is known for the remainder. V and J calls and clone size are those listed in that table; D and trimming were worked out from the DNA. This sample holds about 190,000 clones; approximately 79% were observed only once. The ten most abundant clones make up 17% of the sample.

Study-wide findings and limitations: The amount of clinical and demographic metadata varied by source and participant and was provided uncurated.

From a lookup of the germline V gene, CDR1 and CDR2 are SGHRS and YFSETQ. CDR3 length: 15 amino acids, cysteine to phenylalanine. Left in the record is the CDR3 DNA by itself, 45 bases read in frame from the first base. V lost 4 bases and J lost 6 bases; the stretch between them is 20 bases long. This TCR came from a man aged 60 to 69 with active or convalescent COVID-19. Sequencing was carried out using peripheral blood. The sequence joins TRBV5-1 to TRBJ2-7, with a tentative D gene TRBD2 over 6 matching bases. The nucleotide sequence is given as TGCGCCAGCAGCACCTCCGGGACTCCGGCTGGCGAGCAGTACTTC. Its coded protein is CASSTSGTPAGEQYF.